This T cell receptor (beta chain) was identified during a study of CD4+ T cells in melanoma. Study-wide points: Reportedly, melanoma neoantigen-specific CD4+ T cells showed varied differentiation states.

V lost 7 bases and J lost 0; bases outside the gene matches: 3. This CDR3 comprises 15 residues. CDR1 is MNHEY and CDR2 is SMNVEV in the germline V gene (reference sequence). The assay was immunoSEQ multiplex PCR, and TCRdb's table has in-frame clones only and misses some. The table shows approximately 110,000 clones, with about 92% occurring only once. This clone appeared once. What it binds is not known. The sample consisted of peripheral blood. The sequence was obtained from a human donor with melanoma. The chain combines TRBV27 with TRBJ2-5, with 12 nucleotides matching TRBD2. Here the CDR3 reads CASIGTSGYQETQYF. Written as DNA, the CDR3 is TGTGCCAGCATCGGGACTAGCGGGTACCAAGAGACCCAGTACTTC.